The T cell receptor (beta chain) under discussion was sequenced for a study of cytomegalovirus exposure and HLA in healthy donors. This clone was observed once. The CDR3 spans 15 residues. The V end lost 0 bases, the J end lost 0 bases, and 9 bases lay between the germline ends. Germline V gene data show CDR1 as ENHRY and CDR2 as SYGVKD. The PCR was carried out with 60 Vbeta primers and 13 Jbeta primers. Assay used: immunoSEQ multiplex PCR; TCRdb lists only in-frame clones, some missing. The top ten clones hold 2% to 2.5% of a sample with around 96,000 clones, 80% of them seen once. The sequencing sample was made of PBMCs. This chain links TRBV10-3 with TRBJ2-7; TRBD2 might be the D (5 bases). This TCR was recovered from a young man in good health and CMV-seronegative. The CDR3 loop is CAISESMDFSYEQYF. DNA of the CDR3: TGTGCCATCAGTGAGTCGATGGACTTCTCCTACGAGCAGTACTTC.